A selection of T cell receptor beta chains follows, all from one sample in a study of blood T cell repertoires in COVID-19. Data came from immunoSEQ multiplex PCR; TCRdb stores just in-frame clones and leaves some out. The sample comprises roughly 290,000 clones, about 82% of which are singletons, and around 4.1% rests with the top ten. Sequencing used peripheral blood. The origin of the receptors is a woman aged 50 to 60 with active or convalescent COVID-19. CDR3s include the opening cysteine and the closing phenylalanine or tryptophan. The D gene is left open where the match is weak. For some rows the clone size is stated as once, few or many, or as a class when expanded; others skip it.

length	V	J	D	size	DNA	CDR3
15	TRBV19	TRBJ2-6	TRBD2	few	TGTGCCAGTAGTATTGGGGGGGCTGGGGCCAACGTCCTGACTTTC	CASSIGGAGANVLTF
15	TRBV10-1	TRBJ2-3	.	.	TGCGCCAGCAGTGATCGGTGGGGAGGAACAGATACGCAGTATTTT	CASSDRWGGTDTQYF
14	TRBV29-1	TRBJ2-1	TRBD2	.	TGCAGCGTTGACGGTTTAGCGGGAGTTAATGAGCAGTTCTTC	CSVDGLAGVNEQFF
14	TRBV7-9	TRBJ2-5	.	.	TGTGCCAGCAGTTATACAACTAGCTATGAGACCCAGTACTTC	CASSYTTSYETQYF
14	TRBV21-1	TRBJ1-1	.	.	TGTGCCAGCACCCGGACAGGGCAGAACACTGAAGCTTTCTTT	CASTRTGQNTEAFF
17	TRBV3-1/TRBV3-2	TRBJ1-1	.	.	TGTGCCAGCAGCCAAGAGGCCACCTTCGGGGGTCCTCCTGAAGCTTTCTTT	CASSQEATFGGPPEAFF
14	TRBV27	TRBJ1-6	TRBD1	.	TGTGCCAGCACCTTTACAGGGGATAATTCACCCCTCCACTTT	CASTFTGDNSPLHF
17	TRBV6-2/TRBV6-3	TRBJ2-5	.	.	TGTGCCAGCAGTTATCGCCTTTTAGCGGCGGGCCAAGAGACCCAGTACTTC	CASSYRLLAAGQETQYF
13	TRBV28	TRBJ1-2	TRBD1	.	TGTGCCAGCAGGCCGGGGACAGTCTATGGCTACACCTTC	CASRPGTVYGYTF
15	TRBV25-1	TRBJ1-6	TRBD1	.	TGTGCCAGCAGTGGCCCGGGACAGCTTAATTCACCCCTCCACTTT	CASSGPGQLNSPLHF
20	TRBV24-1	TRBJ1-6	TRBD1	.	TGTGCCACCAGTCTGGAGTGGGACAGAGATTCACTCTCCTATAATTCACCCCTCCACTTT	CATSLEWDRDSLSYNSPLHF
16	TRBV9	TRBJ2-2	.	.	TGTGCCAGCAGCGTCAACAGGGACCAGAACACCGGGGAGCTGTTTTTT	CASSVNRDQNTGELFF
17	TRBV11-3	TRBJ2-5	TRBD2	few	TGTGCCAGCAGCCAGGGACTAGCGGGGGGTAACCAAGAGACCCAGTACTTC	CASSQGLAGGNQETQYF
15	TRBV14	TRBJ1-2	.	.	TGTGCCAGCAGCGAAGAAGGCAGGGGACGAAGTGGCTACACCTTC	CASSEEGRGRSGYTF
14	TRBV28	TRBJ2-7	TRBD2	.	TGTGCCACCCAAAGGGGCGGGAGCTCCTACGAGCAGTACTTC	CATQRGGSSYEQYF
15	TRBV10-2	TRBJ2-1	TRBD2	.	TGCGCCAGCAGTGAGTCAGGGCGGGAGTGGGATGAGCAGTTCTTC	CASSESGREWDEQFF
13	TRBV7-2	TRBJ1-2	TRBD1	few	TGTGCCAGCAGCCCGGGACAGTTCTATGGCTACACCTTC	CASSPGQFYGYTF
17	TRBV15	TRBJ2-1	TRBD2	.	TGTGCCACCAGCAGAGGAGAAAGAGCGGGAAGCTACAATGAGCAGTTCTTC	CATSRGERAGSYNEQFF
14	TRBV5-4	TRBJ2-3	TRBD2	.	TGTGCCAGCAGCCCCCGGACTAGCGGAGATACGCAGTATTTT	CASSPRTSGDTQYF
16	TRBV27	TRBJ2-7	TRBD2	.	TGTGCCAGCAGTTTAAGTCTAGCGGGAGGGACCTACGAGCAGTACTTC	CASSLSLAGGTYEQYF
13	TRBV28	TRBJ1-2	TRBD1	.	TGTGCCAGCAGTCCGGGACAGGTTGGTGGCTACACCTTC	CASSPGQVGGYTF
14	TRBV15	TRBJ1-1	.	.	TGTGCCACCAGCAGGGTACAAGAATACACTGAAGCTTTCTTT	CATSRVQEYTEAFF
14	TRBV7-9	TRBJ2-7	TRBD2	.	TGTGCCAGCAGCTTATTAGCGGGAGGGCCGGAGCAGTACTTC	CASSLLAGGPEQYF
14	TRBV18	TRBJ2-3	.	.	TGTGCCAGCTCATCCCGAGACTCCACAGATACGCAGTATTTT	CASSSRDSTDTQYF